Listed below are T cell receptor beta chains from one sample, sequenced in a study of T cell repertoires in cytomegalovirus infection. MiXCR, run by TCRdb on the reads, gives a single entry per CDR3 protein. The sample has a few hundred thousand distinct CDR3 sequences, around 13% seen once. Material for sequencing was PBMCs. All receptors come from a human donor in good health (CMV status not recorded). Some clones in this sample may be carry-over from other donors' samples. The CDR3 runs from the conserved cysteine through the conserved F or W. The D gene is left open where the match is weak. Clone size is given for some rows only: seen once, a few or many times, or a class if the clone is expanded.

-	TRBV6-1	few	TRBJ1-5	TGTGCCAGCAGTACTACTGCCGGGGGACCGAATCAGCCCCAGCATTTT	CASSTTAGGPNQPQHF
TRBD1	TRBV6-1	many	TRBJ1-3	TGTGCCAGCACTCTAACAGGGGGGTACTCTGGAAACACCATATATTTT	CASTLTGGYSGNTIYF
-	TRBV6-1	many	TRBJ1-2	TGTGCCAGCAGTGAAGGGACGGGTCCTTCAGGCTACACCTTC	CASSEGTGPSGYTF
-	TRBV20-1	few	TRBJ1-6	TGCAGTGCTAGAGGAATGGCCAAGGATACCACCCTCCACTTT	CSARGMAKDTTLHF
TRBD2	TRBV7-8	many	TRBJ2-1	TGTGCCAGCAGCCAAACTAGCGGGAACTCCTACAATGAGCAGTTCTTC	CASSQTSGNSYNEQFF
TRBD1	TRBV28	many	TRBJ1-6	TGTGCCAGCAGTTCCCAGGGGGCAGGTAATTCACCCCTCCACTTT	CASSSQGAGNSPLHF
TRBD2	TRBV28	few	TRBJ2-2	TGTGCCAGCAGTTTGGCCGGTAGCGGGAGCCTCCCCGGGGAGCTGTTTTTT	CASSLAGSGSLPGELFF
-	TRBV12-3/TRBV12-4	few	TRBJ2-2	TGTGCCAGCAGGTTCACCGGGGAGCTGTTTTTT	CASRFTGELFF
TRBD1	TRBV5-6	-	TRBJ1-2	TGTGCTAGCAGCTATTTCCGACAGGGGATTTATGGCTACACCTTC	CASSYFRQGIYGYTF
-	TRBV6-2/TRBV6-3	many	TRBJ1-6	TGTGCCAGCTCCGGGACAACTAATAATTCACCCCTCCACTTT	CASSGTTNNSPLHF
-	TRBV6-2/TRBV6-3	few	TRBJ1-4	TGTGCCAGCAGTACTAATATGTTTACAGGTGATCGAGAAAAACTGTTTTTT	CASSTNMFTGDREKLFF
-	TRBV7-2	many	TRBJ2-5	TGTGCCACTACACTAAAAGAGACCCAGTACTTC	CATTLKETQYF
-	TRBV7-2	many	TRBJ2-7	TGTGCCAGCAGCATCAGGGTCAGCTACGAGCAGTACTTC	CASSIRVSYEQYF
-	TRBV6-2/TRBV6-3	many	TRBJ2-7	TGTGCCAGCAACCAGGGGTTCGGCGAGCAGTACTTC	CASNQGFGEQYF
-	TRBV29-1	few	TRBJ1-3	TGCAGCGTTGAAGTGCAAAACACCATATATTTT	CSVEVQNTIYF
TRBD1	TRBV29-1	-	TRBJ2-7	TGCAGCGTCGCCCTAGGGACAGGGGGCGCTGGACGTCAGTACTTC	CSVALGTGGAGRQYF
-	TRBV20-1	few	TRBJ2-1	TGCAGTGCTAGAGATATTCGCGGGACCGAGCAGTTCTTC	CSARDIRGTEQFF
TRBD1	TRBV6-2/TRBV6-3	few	TRBJ1-5	TGTGCCAGCAGGGGCGCTGACAGGGGAAGACAGCCCCAGCATTTT	CASRGADRGRQPQHF
-	TRBV3-1	many	TRBJ1-1	TGTGCCAGCAGCCAAGCAGACATGGAAGCTTTCTTT	CASSQADMEAFF
-	TRBV15	-	TRBJ2-6	TGTGCCACCAGCAGGCGAGGGGCTGGGGCCAACGTCCTGACTTTC	CATSRRGAGANVLTF
TRBD2	TRBV7-2	many	TRBJ2-7	TGTGCCAGCAGCTTGACTAGCGCCACCTACGAGCAGTACTTC	CASSLTSATYEQYF
-	TRBV7-2	many	TRBJ2-1	TGTGCCAGCAGCGTCTCCGGGACTCCAAAGCAGTTCTTC	CASSVSGTPKQFF
-	TRBV28	few	TRBJ2-7	TGTGCCAGCAGTTTACCCCCCCTCCCGCGGTACTTC	CASSLPPLPRYF
TRBD1	TRBV15	-	TRBJ2-1	TGTGCCACCAGCAGAGATAGGGGACAGGGGCGGAACAATGAGCAGTTCTTC	CATSRDRGQGRNNEQFF
TRBD2	TRBV9	few	TRBJ2-3	TGTGCCAGCAGCGTAGGAGGGACTAGCCTTTCGGATACGCAGTATTTT	CASSVGGTSLSDTQYF
-	TRBV11-3	few	TRBJ1-1	TGTGCCAGCAGCTTGCTCCAGGGGACTGAAGCTTTCTTT	CASSLLQGTEAFF
TRBD2	TRBV7-2	many	TRBJ2-3	TGTGCCAGCAGCTTGTCTAGCGGGGTTACTAGCACAGATACGCAGTATTTT	CASSLSSGVTSTDTQYF
TRBD1	TRBV29-1	-	TRBJ2-5	TGCAGCGTTGATACAGGGGTAGCAGAGACCCAGTACTTC	CSVDTGVAETQYF
TRBD2	TRBV7-9	few	TRBJ2-1	TGTGCCAGCAGCTTAGCGGCAGGACTAGCAAATGAGCAGTTCTTC	CASSLAAGLANEQFF
TRBD2	TRBV7-2	many	TRBJ2-7	TGTGCCAGCAGCTTGATGGCTAGCGGGAGTTTGAGGTACGAGCAGTACTTC	CASSLMASGSLRYEQYF
TRBD1	TRBV7-9	many	TRBJ2-5	TGTGCCAGCAGCCCACAGGGGGCCGCAGGGACCCAGTACTTC	CASSPQGAAGTQYF
-	TRBV28	-	TRBJ1-5	TGTGCCAGCAGCCAGGGACCGCCTCGAAATAGCAATCAGCCCCAGCATTTT	CASSQGPPRNSNQPQHF